This T cell receptor beta chain was profiled in a study of T cells expressing NK-cell markers. In the study overall: In the group of eight sequenced donors, seven were HCMV-seropositive and one was seronegative. Notes on the study in general: Leadership of the CD3+CD56-NKG2C+ fraction also belonged to these clonotypes in a handful of donors.

Points on this clonotype: The antigen remains unidentified.

TCRdb re-called the 5' RACE reads, yielding one record per CDR3 amino acid sequence without DNA. The repertoire table contains a few hundred thousand distinct CDR3 sequences. Sequences were obtained from blood T cells: a sorted CD56 or NKG2C T cell subset, CD4+ or CD8+ T cells, or bulk PBMC T cells (not recorded which). The TCR was taken from a man between 18 and 29 years old in good health.

The CDR3 is CASKVMSTDTQYF. V is TRBV14 and J is TRBJ2-3. This CDR3 has 13 amino acids. Germline loops: CDR1 SGHDN, CDR2 FVKESK.